These T cell receptor beta chains were read from a single sample in a study of blood T cell repertoires in COVID-19. Libraries were prepared by immunoSEQ multiplex PCR; TCRdb keeps only in-frame clonotypes and omits some of them. The repertoire holds around 120,000 clones, with under 85% as singletons. The sample comprised peripheral blood. These TCRs come from a man aged 40-49 years with active or convalescent COVID-19. Each CDR3 is given with its conserved first and last residue. Each record gives: D gene, V gene, clone size, J gene, CDR3 protein, CDR3 DNA. D genes are given only for firm matches. Part of the rows lack a size; the others show once, few, many or a class for expanded clones.

d_gene: TRBD1
v_gene: TRBV7-6
abundance: .
j_gene: TRBJ1-1
CDR3aa: CASSLGTGGLNTEAFF
CDR3nt: TGTGCCAGCAGCTTGGGCACAGGGGGCCTGAACACTGAAGCTTTCTTT

d_gene: TRBD1
v_gene: TRBV4-1
abundance: .
j_gene: TRBJ1-1
CDR3aa: CASRIQGNENTEAFF
CDR3nt: TGCGCCAGCAGAATACAGGGGAATGAGAACACTGAAGCTTTCTTT

d_gene: .
v_gene: TRBV3-1/TRBV3-2
abundance: .
j_gene: TRBJ2-1
CDR3aa: CASSQEGAGAHNEQFF
CDR3nt: TGTGCCAGCAGCCAAGAGGGGGCGGGGGCCCACAATGAGCAGTTCTTC

d_gene: .
v_gene: TRBV4-1
abundance: few
j_gene: TRBJ1-1
CDR3aa: CASSDQAIALTEAFF
CDR3nt: TGCGCCAGCAGCGATCAAGCGATAGCTCTCACTGAAGCTTTCTTT

d_gene: .
v_gene: TRBV4-2
abundance: .
j_gene: TRBJ2-5
CDR3aa: CASSQPLGGGGRETQYF
CDR3nt: TGTGCCAGCAGCCAACCCCTTGGAGGTGGGGGCCGGGAGACCCAGTACTTC

d_gene: TRBD1
v_gene: TRBV10-2
abundance: .
j_gene: TRBJ1-2
CDR3aa: CASRYPGTGVNYTF
CDR3nt: TGCGCCAGCAGATATCCCGGGACAGGGGTCAACTACACCTTC

d_gene: .
v_gene: TRBV19
abundance: few
j_gene: TRBJ1-1
CDR3aa: CASSFTGTKGNTEAFF
CDR3nt: TGTGCCAGTAGTTTTACAGGGACGAAAGGGAACACTGAAGCTTTCTTT

d_gene: .
v_gene: TRBV9
abundance: .
j_gene: TRBJ1-6
CDR3aa: CASSPGLGALHF
CDR3nt: TGTGCCAGCAGCCCCGGACTTGGGGCCCTCCACTTT

d_gene: .
v_gene: TRBV10-1
abundance: .
j_gene: TRBJ2-3
CDR3aa: CGIGRGTTDTQYF
CDR3nt: TGCGGAATTGGGCGGGGGACAACAGATACGCAGTATTTT

d_gene: .
v_gene: TRBV7-7
abundance: .
j_gene: TRBJ2-7
CDR3aa: CASSLGSGIGDEQYF
CDR3nt: TGTGCTAGCAGCTTAGGGTCAGGGATCGGCGACGAGCAGTACTTC

d_gene: .
v_gene: TRBV14
abundance: .
j_gene: TRBJ1-6
CDR3aa: CASSQVSGSPLHF
CDR3nt: TGTGCCAGCAGCCAAGTTTCGGGGTCACCCCTCCACTTT

d_gene: .
v_gene: TRBV7-2
abundance: few
j_gene: TRBJ1-1
CDR3aa: CASSLERTRTEAFF
CDR3nt: TGTGCCAGCAGCTTAGAAAGGACTCGCACTGAAGCTTTCTTT

d_gene: TRBD1
v_gene: TRBV19
abundance: many
j_gene: TRBJ1-5
CDR3aa: CASSKGQAVYSNQPQHF
CDR3nt: TGTGCCAGTAGTAAAGGACAGGCGGTTTATAGCAATCAGCCCCAGCATTTT

d_gene: .
v_gene: TRBV13
abundance: .
j_gene: TRBJ2-7
CDR3aa: CASSLPSLGHEQYF
CDR3nt: TGTGCCAGCAGCCTCCCCTCACTAGGCCACGAGCAGTACTTC

d_gene: .
v_gene: TRBV7-2
abundance: .
j_gene: TRBJ2-6
CDR3aa: CASSSQSFGANVLTF
CDR3nt: TGTGCCAGCAGCTCACAGTCATTTGGGGCCAACGTCCTGACTTTC